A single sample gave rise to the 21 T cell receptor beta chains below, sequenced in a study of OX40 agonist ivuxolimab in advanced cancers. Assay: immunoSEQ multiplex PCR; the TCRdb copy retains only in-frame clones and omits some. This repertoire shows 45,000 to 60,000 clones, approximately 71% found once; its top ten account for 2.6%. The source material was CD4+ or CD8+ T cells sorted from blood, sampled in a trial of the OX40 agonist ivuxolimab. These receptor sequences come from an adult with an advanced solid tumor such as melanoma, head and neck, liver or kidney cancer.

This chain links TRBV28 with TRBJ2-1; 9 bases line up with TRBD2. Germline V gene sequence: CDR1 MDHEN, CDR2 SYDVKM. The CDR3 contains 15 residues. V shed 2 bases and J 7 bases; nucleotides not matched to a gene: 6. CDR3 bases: TGTGCCAGCAGTTTAGCGGGAGGGCCAAGTAATGAGCAGTTCTTC. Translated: CASSLAGGPSNEQFF. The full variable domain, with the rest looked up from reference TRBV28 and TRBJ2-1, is DVKVTQSSRYLVKRTGEKVFLECVQDMDHENMFWYRQDPGLGLRLIYFSYDVKMKEKGDIPEGYSVSREKKERFSLILESASTNQTSMYLCASSLAGGPSNEQFFGPGTRLTVL.

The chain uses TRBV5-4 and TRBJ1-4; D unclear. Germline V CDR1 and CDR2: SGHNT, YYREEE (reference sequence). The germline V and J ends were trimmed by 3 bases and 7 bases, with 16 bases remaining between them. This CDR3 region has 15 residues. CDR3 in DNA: TGTGCCAGCAGCTCCCTGAGCGGGGATGGTGAAAAACTGTTTTTT. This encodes CASSSLSGDGEKLFF.

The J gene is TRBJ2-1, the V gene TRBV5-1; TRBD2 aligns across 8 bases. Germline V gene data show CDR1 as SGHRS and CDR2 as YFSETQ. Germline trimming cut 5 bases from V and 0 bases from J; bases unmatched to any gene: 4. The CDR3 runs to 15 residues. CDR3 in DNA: TGCGCCAGCAGTATAGCGGGAAACTCCTACAATGAGCAGTTCTTC. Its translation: CASSIAGNSYNEQFF.

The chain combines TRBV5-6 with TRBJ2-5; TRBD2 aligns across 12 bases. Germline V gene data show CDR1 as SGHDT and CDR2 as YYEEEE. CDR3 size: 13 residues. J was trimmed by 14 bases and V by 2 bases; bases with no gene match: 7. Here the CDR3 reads CASSLRLAGETYF. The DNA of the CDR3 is TGTGCCAGCAGCTTAAGACTAGCGGGAGAGACATACTTC.

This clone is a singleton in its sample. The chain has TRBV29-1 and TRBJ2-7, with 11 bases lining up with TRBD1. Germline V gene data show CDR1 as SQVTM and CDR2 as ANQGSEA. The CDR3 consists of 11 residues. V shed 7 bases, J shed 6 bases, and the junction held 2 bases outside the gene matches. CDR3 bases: TGCAGCGCCGGACAGGGGGCCGAGCAGTACTTC. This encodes CSAGQGAEQYF.

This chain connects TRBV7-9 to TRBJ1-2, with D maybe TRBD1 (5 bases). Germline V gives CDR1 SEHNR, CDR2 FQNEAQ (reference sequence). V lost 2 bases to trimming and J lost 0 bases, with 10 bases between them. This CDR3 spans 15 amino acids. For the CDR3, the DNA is TGTGCCAGCAGCTTACCAGGGAGGGCTAACTATGGCTACACCTTC. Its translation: CASSLPGRANYGYTF.

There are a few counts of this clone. CDR3 loop: CASSPGMRRQGGTYGYTF. The CDR3 DNA reads as TGTGCCAGCAGCCCGGGGATGAGGCGACAGGGAGGGACCTATGGCTACACCTTC. The chain recombines TRBV5-5 with TRBJ1-2, with TRBD1 identical over 7 bases. The CDR3 loop spans 18 amino acids. Trimming took 4 bases from V and 4 from J; bases not matched to a gene: 19. Germline values: CDR1 SGHKS, CDR2 YYEKEE (reference sequence).

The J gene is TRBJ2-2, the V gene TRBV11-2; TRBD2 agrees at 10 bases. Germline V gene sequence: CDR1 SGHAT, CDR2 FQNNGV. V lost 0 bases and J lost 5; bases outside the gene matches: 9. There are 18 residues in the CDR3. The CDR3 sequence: CASSLEESGRAKTGELFF. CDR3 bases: TGTGCCAGCAGCTTAGAAGAAAGCGGGAGGGCCAAAACCGGGGAGCTGTTTTTT. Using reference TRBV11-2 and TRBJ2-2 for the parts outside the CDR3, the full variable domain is EAGVAQSPRYKIIEKRQSVAFWCNPISGHATLYWYQQILGQGPKLLIQFQNNGVVDDSQLPKDRFSAERLKGVDSTLKIQPAKLEDSAVYLCASSLEESGRAKTGELFFGEGSRLTVL.

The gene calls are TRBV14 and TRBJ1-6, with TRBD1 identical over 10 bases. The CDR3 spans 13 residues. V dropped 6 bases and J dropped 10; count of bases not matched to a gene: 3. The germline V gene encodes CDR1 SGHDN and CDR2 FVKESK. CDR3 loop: CASRKTGGSPLHF. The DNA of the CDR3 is TGTGCCAGCAGAAAGACAGGGGGCTCACCCCTCCACTTT.

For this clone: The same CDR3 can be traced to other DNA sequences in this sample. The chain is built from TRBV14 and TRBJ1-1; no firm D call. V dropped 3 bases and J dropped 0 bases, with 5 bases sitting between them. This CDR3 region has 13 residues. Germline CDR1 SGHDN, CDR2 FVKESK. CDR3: CASSHGLNTEAFF. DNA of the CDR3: TGTGCCAGCAGCCACGGTTTGAACACTGAAGCTTTCTTT.

CDR3 amino acids: CASSSAGAGNTIYF. The CDR3 nucleotides are TGTGCCAGCAGTTCAGCCGGGGCTGGAAACACCATATATTTT. The chain links TRBV6-1 to TRBJ1-3; D unclear. Germline CDR1 MNHNS, CDR2 SASEGT. There are 14 residues in the CDR3. The germline V and J ends were trimmed by 5 bases and 2 bases, with 10 bases remaining between them.

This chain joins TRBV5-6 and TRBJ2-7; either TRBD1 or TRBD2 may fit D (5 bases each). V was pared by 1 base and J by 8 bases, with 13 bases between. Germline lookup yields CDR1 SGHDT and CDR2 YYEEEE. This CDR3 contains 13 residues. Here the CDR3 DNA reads TGTGCCAGCAGCTTGACAACCCAGGGACAGCAGTACTTC. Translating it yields CASSLTTQGQQYF. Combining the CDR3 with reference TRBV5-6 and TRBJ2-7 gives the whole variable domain DAGVTQSPTHLIKTRGQQVTLRCSPKSGHDTVSWYQQALGQGPQFIFQYYEEEERQRGNFPDRFSGHQFPNYSSELNVNALLLGDSALYLCASSLTTQGQQYFGPGTRLTVT.

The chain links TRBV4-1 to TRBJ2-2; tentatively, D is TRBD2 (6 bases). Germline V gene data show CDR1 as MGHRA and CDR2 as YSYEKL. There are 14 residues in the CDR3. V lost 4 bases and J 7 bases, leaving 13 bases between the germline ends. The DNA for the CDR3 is TGCGCCAGCAGCCCCACGGCGGGGCTCGGGGAGCTGTTTTTT. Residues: CASSPTAGLGELFF.

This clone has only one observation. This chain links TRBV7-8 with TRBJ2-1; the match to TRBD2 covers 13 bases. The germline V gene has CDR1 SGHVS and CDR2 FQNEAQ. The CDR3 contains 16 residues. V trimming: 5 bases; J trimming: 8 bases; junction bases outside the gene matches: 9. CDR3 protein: CASSTQLAGGPYEQFF. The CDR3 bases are TGTGCCAGCAGCACACAACTAGCGGGAGGGCCCTATGAGCAGTTCTTC.

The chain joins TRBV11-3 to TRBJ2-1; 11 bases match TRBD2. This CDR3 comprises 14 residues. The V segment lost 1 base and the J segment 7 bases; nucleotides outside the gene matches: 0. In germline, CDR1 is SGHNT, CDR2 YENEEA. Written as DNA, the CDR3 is TGTGCCAGCAGCTTAGGGACTAGCGGGAATGAGCAGTTCTTC. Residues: CASSLGTSGNEQFF.

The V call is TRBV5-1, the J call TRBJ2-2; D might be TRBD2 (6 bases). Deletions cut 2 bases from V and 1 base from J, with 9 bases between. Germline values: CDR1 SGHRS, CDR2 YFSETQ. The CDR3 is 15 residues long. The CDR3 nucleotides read TGCGCCAGCAGCTTCCGGCGGGAGAACACCGGGGAGCTGTTTTTT. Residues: CASSFRRENTGELFF.

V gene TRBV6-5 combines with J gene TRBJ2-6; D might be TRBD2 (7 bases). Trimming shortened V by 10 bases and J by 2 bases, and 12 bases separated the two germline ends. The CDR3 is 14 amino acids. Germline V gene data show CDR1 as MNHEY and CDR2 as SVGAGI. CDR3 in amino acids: CAIGGGPGANVLTF. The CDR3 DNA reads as TGTGCCATAGGGGGGGGCCCTGGGGCCAACGTCCTGACTTTC.

The DNA of the CDR3 is TGTGCCAGCAGCAGATGGGGCCATGGCTACACCTTC. Translating gives CASSRWGHGYTF. This chain connects TRBV28 to TRBJ1-2; maybe TRBD1 (5 bases). Germline V gives CDR1 MDHEN, CDR2 SYDVKM. The V and J ends lost 6 bases and 6 bases respectively, with 11 bases between them. This CDR3 comprises 12 residues.

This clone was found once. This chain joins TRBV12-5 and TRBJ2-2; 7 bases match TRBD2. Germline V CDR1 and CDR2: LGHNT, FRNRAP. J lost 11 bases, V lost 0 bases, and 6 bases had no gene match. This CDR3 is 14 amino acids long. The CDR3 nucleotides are TGTGCTAGTGGTTTGGTTGTAGGAGCGGGAGAGCTGTTTTTT. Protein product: CASGLVVGAGELFF.

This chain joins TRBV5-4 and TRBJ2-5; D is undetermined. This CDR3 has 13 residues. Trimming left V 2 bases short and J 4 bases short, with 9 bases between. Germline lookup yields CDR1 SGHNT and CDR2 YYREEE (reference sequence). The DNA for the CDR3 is TGTGCCAGCAGCTTCGACCGATCAGAGACCCAGTACTTC. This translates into CASSFDRSETQYF.

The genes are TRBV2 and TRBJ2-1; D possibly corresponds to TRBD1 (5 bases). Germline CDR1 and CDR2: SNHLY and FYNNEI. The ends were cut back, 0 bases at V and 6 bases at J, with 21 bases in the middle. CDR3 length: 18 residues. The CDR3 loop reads CASSEAPPQGSFSNEQFF. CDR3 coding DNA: TGTGCCAGCAGTGAAGCGCCCCCCCAGGGTAGCTTTAGCAATGAGCAGTTCTTC.